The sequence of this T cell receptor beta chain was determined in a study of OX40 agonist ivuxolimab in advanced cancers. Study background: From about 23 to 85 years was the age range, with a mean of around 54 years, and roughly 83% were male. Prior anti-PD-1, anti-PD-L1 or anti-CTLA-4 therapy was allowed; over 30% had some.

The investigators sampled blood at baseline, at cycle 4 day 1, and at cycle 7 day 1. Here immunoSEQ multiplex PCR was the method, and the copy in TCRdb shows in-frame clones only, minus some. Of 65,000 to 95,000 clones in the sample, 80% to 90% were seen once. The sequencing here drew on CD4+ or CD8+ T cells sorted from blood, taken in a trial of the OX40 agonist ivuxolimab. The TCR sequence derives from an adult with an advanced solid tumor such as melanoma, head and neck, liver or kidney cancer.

The CDR3 nucleotides read TGTGCCAGTAGTATAGCGGGACAGGGGCAGGTGAACACTGAAGCTTTCTTT. It specifies CASSIAGQGQVNTEAFF. This chain connects TRBV19 to TRBJ1-1; TRBD1 matches 10 bases. The CDR3 is 17 amino acids. The V segment lost 1 base and the J segment 0 bases; nucleotides outside the gene matches: 5. The germline gives CDR1 LNHDA, CDR2 SQIVND (reference sequence). The full variable domain, with the rest looked up from reference TRBV19 and TRBJ1-1, is DGGITQSPKYLFRKEGQNVTLSCEQNLNHDAMYWYRQDPGQGLRLIYYSQIVNDFQKGDIAEGYSVSREKKESFPLTVTSAQKNPTAFYLCASSIAGQGQVNTEAFFGQGTRLTVV.